These 21 T cell receptor beta chains were all obtained from the same sample, sequenced in a study of blood T cell repertoires in COVID-19. Assay: immunoSEQ multiplex PCR; the TCRdb copy retains only in-frame clones and omits some. The table has 250,000 to 300,000 clones, 88% seen once. Source material: PBMCs or T cells enriched from blood (not recorded which). These receptors were collected from a woman between 55 and 75 years old in a cohort exposed to, infected with or recovered from COVID-19 (not recorded which).

Here the CDR3 reads CASSQDSGSGGYTF. CDR3 nucleotides: TGCGCCAGCAGCCAAGACAGCGGCTCCGGTGGCTACACCTTC. The chain is built from TRBV4-3 and TRBJ1-2, with D unresolved. Germline loops: CDR1 LGHNA, CDR2 YSLEER. The V end lost 0 bases, the J end lost 7 bases, and 12 bases lay between the germline ends. The CDR3 has 14 residues.

The chain combines TRBV2 with TRBJ1-4; a weak D match, TRBD1 (5 bases). V lost 3 bases to trimming and J lost 8 bases, with 13 bases between them. Germline V gene lookup returns CDR1 SNHLY and CDR2 FYNNEI. This CDR3 is built from 14 residues. The CDR3 loop is CASSEGQKREKLFF. CDR3 in DNA: TGTGCCAGCAGTGAGGGGCAGAAGAGGGAAAAACTGTTTTTT.

The chain recombines TRBV28 with TRBJ1-6; a weak D match, TRBD1 (6 bases). The CDR3 runs to 17 residues. V was cut by 3 bases and J by 7 bases, with 19 bases left in between. Germline assignment: CDR1 MDHEN and CDR2 SYDVKM. The CDR3 region is CASSFRWGGGNNSPLHF. CDR3 sequence (DNA): TGTGCCAGCAGTTTCCGTTGGGGGGGCGGGAACAATTCACCCCTCCACTTT.

The chain has TRBV30 and TRBJ1-2, with D maybe TRBD1 (5 bases). The germline V gene has CDR1 GTSNPN and CDR2 SVGIG (reference sequence). Trimming took 1 base from V and 4 from J, leaving 10 bases between them. CDR3 size: 13 residues. The CDR3: CAWSEGRGYGYTF. Here the CDR3 DNA reads TGTGCCTGGAGTGAGGGGCGCGGCTATGGCTACACCTTC.

V gene TRBV2 combines with J gene TRBJ1-2, with D maybe TRBD1 (5 bases). From germline, CDR1 is SNHLY and CDR2 FYNNEI. The CDR3 is 14 residues long. Trimming pared 7 bases from V and 8 bases from J, leaving 20 bases between. The CDR3 DNA follows: TGTGCCAGCATTGCGGGGGTCCCTTCTGGGGGCTACACCTTC. Protein sequence: CASIAGVPSGGYTF. The complete variable domain, with remaining parts taken from reference TRBV2 and TRBJ1-2, reads EPEVTQTPSHQVTQMGQEVILRCVPISNHLYFYWYRQILGQKVEFLVSFYNNEISEKSEIFDDQFSVERPDGSNFTLKIRSTKLEDSAMYFCASIAGVPSGGYTFGSGTRLTVV.

The V call is TRBV30, the J call TRBJ1-5; TRBD1 is a possible D gene (6 bases). This CDR3 has 16 amino acids. CDR1 is GTSNPN, CDR2 SVGIG, per germline (reference sequence). V was pared by 2 bases and J by 4 bases, with 18 bases between. The DNA of the CDR3 is TGTGCCTGGAGTCAAAAACAGGGAGAATTGAATCAGCCCCAGCATTTT. This sequence encodes CAWSQKQGELNQPQHF.

The V call is TRBV28, the J call TRBJ2-3; tentative D call: TRBD2 (6 bases). Deletions cut 4 bases from V and 2 bases from J, with 16 bases between. The CDR3 spans 16 residues. CDR1 is MDHEN, CDR2 SYDVKM, per germline. CDR3 DNA: TGTGCCAGCAGTTCCCGAGGTAGCGGTACCACAGATACGCAGTATTTT. It yields the protein CASSSRGSGTTDTQYF.

The chain's CDR3 is CASSLETSLGEQYF. The CDR3 nucleotides are TGTGCCAGCAGCTTGGAGACTAGCTTAGGCGAGCAGTACTTC. This chain joins TRBV5-6 and TRBJ2-7; 7 nucleotides line up with TRBD2. This CDR3 is 14 amino acids long. Losses at the gene ends were 0 bases for V and 6 bases for J; bases not matched to a gene: 6. CDR1 and CDR2 (germline): SGHDT, YYEEEE.

V gene TRBV7-3 combines with J gene TRBJ2-5; TRBD2 aligns across 9 bases. CDR3 length equals 17 residues. The germline V gene has CDR1 SGHTA and CDR2 FQGTGA. J was trimmed by 1 base and V by 2 bases; bases with no gene match: 8. CDR3 sequence (DNA): TGTGCCAGCAGCTTAGGCCCAGCGGGAGGATCCCAAGAGACCCAGTACTTC. Translated: CASSLGPAGGSQETQYF.

The rearrangement uses TRBV5-4 and TRBJ2-3, with D hard to call. Germline CDR1 and CDR2: SGHNT and YYREEE (reference sequence). V was trimmed by 3 bases and J by 1 base, leaving 9 bases between them. The CDR3 runs 14 residues. CDR3 sequence reads: CASSSSVGTDTQYF. As DNA, the CDR3 is TGTGCCAGCAGCTCCTCGGTCGGCACAGATACGCAGTATTTT. The full variable domain, completed using reference TRBV5-4 and TRBJ2-3, is ETGVTQSPTHLIKTRGQQVTLRCSSQSGHNTVSWYQQALGQGPQFIFQYYREEENGRGNFPPRFSGLQFPNYSSELNVNALELDDSALYLCASSSSVGTDTQYFGPGTRLTVL.

The chain carries TRBV7-2 and TRBJ1-1; possible D gene TRBD1, 6 bases. V lost 4 bases and J lost 5, with 14 bases in between. The V gene's germline CDR1 is SGHTA and CDR2 FQGNSA. This CDR3 has 14 residues. DNA of the CDR3: TGTGCCAGCAGCTGGACAGCGAGGGTTACTGAAGCTTTCTTT. This translates into CASSWTARVTEAFF.

V gene TRBV7-2 combines with J gene TRBJ2-7, with 12 positions matching TRBD2. The ends lost 1 base at V and 7 bases at J; junction bases unmatched: 8. The CDR3 sequence is 16 residues long. Germline V gene sequence: CDR1 SGHTA, CDR2 FQGNSA. The CDR3 loop reads CASSLELAGGPGEQYF. The CDR3 bases are TGTGCCAGCAGCTTAGAGCTAGCGGGAGGGCCTGGGGAGCAGTACTTC.

The chain combines TRBV27 with TRBJ2-3, with 8 bases that match TRBD2. Trimming took 3 bases from V and 5 from J; bases not matched to a gene: 10. This CDR3 has 16 amino acids. Germline CDR1 MNHEY, CDR2 SMNVEV (reference sequence). The CDR3, as DNA: TGTGCCAGCAGTTTCAGGAAGCGGGAGTATATAGATACGCAGTATTTT. Translating it yields CASSFRKREYIDTQYF.

This chain links TRBV5-1 with TRBJ2-7; TRBD1 matches 7 bases. The germline gives CDR1 SGHRS, CDR2 YFSETQ. J gave up 4 bases and V 4 bases, and 5 bases lay outside the gene matches. The CDR3 runs to 13 residues. CDR3 in DNA: TGCGCCAGCAGCACGGGACAGTATTACGAGCAGTACTTC. Encoded protein: CASSTGQYYEQYF.

Written as DNA, the CDR3 is TGTGCCAGCCTAGGTCAGGGAGGAGTGGCAACTAATGAAAAACTGTTTTTT. Translating gives CASLGQGGVATNEKLFF. The chain uses TRBV2 and TRBJ1-4; TRBD1 is a possible D gene (5 bases). Germline CDR1 and CDR2: SNHLY and FYNNEI. Trimming stripped 8 bases from V and 0 bases from J, with 19 bases between. This CDR3 has 17 residues.

The chain carries TRBV24-1 and TRBJ2-5; a possible D gene is TRBD2 (5 bases). CDR3 length: 13 amino acids. The germline V gene has CDR1 KGHDR and CDR2 SFDVKD. Trimming cost V 5 bases and J 6 bases, with 12 bases left between them. The CDR3 loop is CATSGTGLKTQYF. CDR3 sequence (DNA): TGTGCCACCAGTGGGACGGGGTTAAAGACCCAGTACTTC.

The rearrangement joins TRBV5-1 to TRBJ2-2; 7 bases agree with TRBD1. The length of the CDR3 is 16 residues. From germline, CDR1 is SGHRS and CDR2 YFSETQ. J lost 4 bases, V lost 9 bases, and 15 bases had no gene match. The CDR3 bases are TGCGCCACCAAACCCCTACAGGGGAGTATCACCGGGGAGCTGTTTTTT. Its protein product is CATKPLQGSITGELFF.

This clone was detected only once. The CDR3 is CASSFELATDTQYF. The CDR3 region has the DNA TGTGCCAGCAGCTTCGAACTAGCTACAGATACGCAGTATTTT. V is TRBV11-2 and J is TRBJ2-3; tentative D call: TRBD2 (6 bases). The CDR3 length is 14 residues. Between the trimmed V and J ends, which lost 3 bases and 3 bases, there was a span of 10 bases. The germline V gene encodes CDR1 SGHAT and CDR2 FQNNGV. Variable domain in full (rest from reference TRBV11-2 and TRBJ2-3): EAGVAQSPRYKIIEKRQSVAFWCNPISGHATLYWYQQILGQGPKLLIQFQNNGVVDDSQLPKDRFSAERLKGVDSTLKIQPAKLEDSAVYLCASSFELATDTQYFGPGTRLTVL.

This chain links TRBV11-2 with TRBJ2-2; 7 bases map to TRBD2. The CDR3 has 19 amino acids. In germline, CDR1 is SGHAT, CDR2 FQNNGV. V shed 3 bases and J 0 bases; nucleotides not matched to a gene: 13. The DNA of the CDR3 is TGTGCCAGCAGCTTCCGGCCCCTCCTAGCGGAGGCGAACACCGGGGAGCTGTTTTTT. Protein sequence: CASSFRPLLAEANTGELFF.

The chain joins TRBV29-1 to TRBJ2-3; 13 bases line up with TRBD2. CDR1 is SQVTM and CDR2 is ANQGSEA in the germline V gene. CDR3 length equals 15 residues. Losses at the gene ends were 4 bases for V and 2 bases for J; bases not matched to a gene: 3. The CDR3 coding sequence is TGCAGCGTTGCCGGGACTAGCGGGATCACAGATACGCAGTATTTT. Translation: CSVAGTSGITDTQYF.

This clone was seen just once. The genes are TRBV30 and TRBJ1-5, with D possibly matching TRBD1 (6 bases). V gave up 1 base and J gave up 3 bases, with 7 bases separating them. The germline CDR1 and CDR2 sequences are GTSNPN and SVGIG (reference sequence). The CDR3 length is 13 residues. In DNA form, the CDR3 reads TGTGCCTGGAGTGACAGGGACAATCAGCCCCAGCATTTT. Amino acids: CAWSDRDNQPQHF.